This T cell receptor beta chain was retrieved from a study of blood T cells in healthy people across ages. Study findings and constraints: The study could not conclusively compare naive and antigen-experienced cells, given its unsorted PBMCs.

A J-beta primer mix and a sample-barcoded 5' primer were used in a second PCR of roughly 7 to 12 cycles. TCRdb ran MiXCR on the 5' RACE reads and lists one entry per CDR3 protein. The sample carries 1.5 million to 2 million distinct CDR3 sequences, about 32% recorded once. They isolated at least 6 million PBMCs from each sample. The length of the CDR3 is 16 residues. Trimming removed 4 bases at V and 0 bases at J, with 15 bases between. Germline V CDR1 and CDR2: SGDLS, YYNGEE. Notes on this clonotype: Antigen specificity is unknown.

The chain links TRBV9 to TRBJ2-3; D call uncertain. The TCR originated in a woman in her thirties in good health. Sequenced: blood. In DNA form, the CDR3 reads TGTGCCAGCAGCCCCCGTAACACCGCTAGCACAGATACGCAGTATTTT. Protein product: CASSPRNTASTDTQYF.